This entry lists 30 T cell receptor beta chains sequenced from one sample in a study of shared clonotypes between healthy human individuals. Data came from immunoSEQ multiplex PCR; TCRdb stores just in-frame clones and leaves some out. The sample has some 2,000,000 clones, 95% seen once. The sequencing input was naive CD4+ T cells sorted from blood. Documented subset: CD45RA+ positively selected. The receptors stem from a man between 18 and 29 years old in good health.

The chain has TRBV6-5 and TRBJ2-5; the match to TRBD1 covers 8 bases. Trimming took 6 bases from V and 0 from J; bases not matched to a gene: 6. The CDR3 is 15 amino acids. Germline values: CDR1 MNHEY, CDR2 SVGAGI. This CDR3 reads CASRRDRTYQETQYF. CDR3 in DNA: TGTGCCAGCAGACGGGACAGGACGTACCAAGAGACCCAGTACTTC.

This chain joins TRBV18 and TRBJ2-7, with TRBD2 as a possible D gene (5 bases). CDR1 and CDR2 (germline): KGHSH, LQKENI. V was shortened by 3 bases and J by 2 bases, with 11 bases between the two germline ends. This CDR3 spans 14 amino acids. The CDR3 region has the DNA TGTGCCAGCTCACCGGAGGCAGGCCCCTACGAGCAGTACTTC. Its protein product is CASSPEAGPYEQYF.

V and J are TRBV5-1 and TRBJ2-7, with D maybe TRBD2 (5 bases). This CDR3 contains 14 residues. The germline CDR1 and CDR2 sequences are SGHRS and YFSETQ. V gave up 4 bases and J gave up 3 bases, with 14 bases separating them. DNA for the CDR3: TGCGCCAGCAGCCGAGGGTGGGAGCTCTACGAGCAGTACTTC. It is translated as CASSRGWELYEQYF. The full variable domain, rest sourced from reference TRBV5-1 and TRBJ2-7, is KAGVTQTPRYLIKTRGQQVTLSCSPISGHRSVSWYQQTPGQGLQFLFEYFSETQRNKGNFPGRFSGRQFSNSRSEMNVSTLELGDSALYLCASSRGWELYEQYFGPGTRLTVT.

The chain has TRBV9 and TRBJ1-1; D unresolved. The CDR3 runs to 15 residues. V was clipped by 0 bases and J by 5 bases, with 14 bases between them. CDR1 and CDR2 (germline): SGDLS, YYNGEE. CDR3 in DNA: TGTGCCAGCAGCGTAGTAGACTCATCGGGGACTGAAGCTTTCTTT. This codes for CASSVVDSSGTEAFF. The full variable domain, with the rest looked up from reference TRBV9 and TRBJ1-1, is DSGVTQTPKHLITATGQRVTLRCSPRSGDLSVYWYQQSLDQGLQFLIQYYNGEERAKGNILERFSAQQFPDLHSELNLSSLELGDSALYFCASSVVDSSGTEAFFGQGTRLTVV.

This clone has only one observation. The chain couples TRBV15 to TRBJ2-5; 9 nucleotides match TRBD1. The CDR3 spans 14 residues. Per the germline V gene, CDR1 is LNHNV and CDR2 is YYDKDF (reference sequence). Unmatched junction bases numbered 9, after V lost 9 bases and J lost 4 bases. In DNA form, the CDR3 reads TGTGCCACTCGAAGACAGGGGGGTGGAGAGACCCAGTACTTC. It is translated as CATRRQGGGETQYF.

The rearrangement uses TRBV7-2 and TRBJ2-3; 7 bases agree with TRBD2. V dropped 1 base and J dropped 5; count of bases not matched to a gene: 3. This CDR3 is built from 14 residues. Germline loops: CDR1 SGHTA, CDR2 FQGNSA. CDR3: CASSLGTSGDTQYF. CDR3 DNA sequence: TGTGCCAGCAGCTTAGGGACTAGTGGAGATACGCAGTATTTT.

A single count supports this clone. V and J are TRBV6-6 and TRBJ2-1; 9 positions match TRBD2. V shed 5 bases and J 6 bases; nucleotides not matched to a gene: 11. This CDR3 has 16 amino acids. The germline CDR1 and CDR2 sequences are MNHNY and SVGAGI (reference sequence). CDR3 in DNA: TGTGCCAGCAGTCCCGCCTTGGCGGGAGGGGGCAATGAGCAGTTCTTC. It translates to CASSPALAGGGNEQFF.

The count of this clone is one. The chain couples TRBV10-1 to TRBJ2-5, with TRBD2 identical over 13 bases. Germline CDR1 reads WNHNN; CDR2 reads SYGVQD (reference sequence). The CDR3 is 16 amino acids. The V gene end was trimmed by 5 bases and the J gene end by 1 base; junction bases not matched to a gene: 4. The CDR3 protein is CASSLGLAGSQETQYF. CDR3 DNA: TGCGCCAGCAGTTTGGGACTAGCGGGGAGCCAAGAGACCCAGTACTTC.

This clone showed up just once. Here the CDR3 reads CASSSGTGGLGYTF. The CDR3 nucleotides are TGTGCCAGCTCCTCCGGGACAGGGGGCTTGGGCTACACCTTC. This sequence joins TRBV2 and TRBJ1-2, with 12 bases identical to TRBD1. Trimming at V came to 8 bases and at J to 8 bases, leaving 9 bases not matched to a gene. Germline-derived CDR1 and CDR2 are SNHLY and FYNNEI. This CDR3 has 14 residues. Based on the CDR3 plus reference TRBV2 and TRBJ1-2, the full variable domain is EPEVTQTPSHQVTQMGQEVILRCVPISNHLYFYWYRQILGQKVEFLVSFYNNEISEKSEIFDDQFSVERPDGSNFTLKIRSTKLEDSAMYFCASSSGTGGLGYTFGSGTRLTVV.

V is TRBV18 and J is TRBJ2-7, with 11 bases that match TRBD1. The V gene end was trimmed by 2 bases and the J gene end by 2 bases; junction bases not matched to a gene: 8. The CDR3 has 17 residues. Per germline, CDR1 KGHSH and CDR2 LQKENI. CDR3 loop: CASSPRTGGASAYEQYF. The CDR3 coding sequence is TGTGCCAGCTCACCAAGGACAGGGGGCGCATCAGCCTACGAGCAGTACTTC. Filled out from reference TRBV18 and TRBJ2-7, the complete variable domain reads NAGVMQNPRHLVRRRGQEARLRCSPMKGHSHVYWYRQLPEEGLKFMVYLQKENIIDESGMPKERFSAEFPKEGPSILRIQQVVRGDSAAYFCASSPRTGGASAYEQYFGPGTRLTVT.

The chain uses TRBV9 and TRBJ2-6; D ambiguous. V was trimmed by 2 bases and J by 1 base, leaving 7 bases between them. Per the germline V gene, CDR1 is SGDLS and CDR2 is YYNGEE. The length of the CDR3 is 15 residues. In nucleotides, the CDR3 is TGTGCCAGCAGCGTTCAAGATTCTGGGGCCAACGTCCTGACTTTC. Its protein is CASSVQDSGANVLTF.

A note on this clone: A read error may account for a junction end that differs from germline. V gene TRBV7-7 combines with J gene TRBJ2-1, with unresolved D. The germline V gene encodes CDR1 SSHAT and CDR2 FNYEAQ (reference sequence). The CDR3 length is 18 residues. The CDR3 reads CASSLAAPGQVAYNEQFF. CDR3 bases: TGTGCTAGCAGCTTAGCCGCCCCCGGGCAGGTGGCCTACAATGAGCAGTTCTTC.

The V call is TRBV27, the J call TRBJ1-2, with a weak D call TRBD1 (6 bases). V lost 6 bases to trimming and J lost 8 bases, with 16 bases between them. In germline, CDR1 is MNHEY, CDR2 SMNVEV (reference sequence). The CDR3 sequence is 13 residues long. CDR3 region: CASSLHRARGYTF. As DNA, the CDR3 is TGTGCCAGCAGCTTACACAGGGCTCGCGGCTACACCTTC.

V usage is TRBV4-1 and J usage is TRBJ2-5, with D possibly TRBD1 on 5 matching bases. The CDR3 runs 17 residues. Trimming left V 1 base short and J 4 bases short, with 19 bases between. Germline lookup yields CDR1 MGHRA and CDR2 YSYEKL. CDR3 DNA sequence: TGCGCCAGCAGCCAAGGTAGGGGTGCAGGATCGAGAGAGACCCAGTACTTC. This codes for CASSQGRGAGSRETQYF.

The CDR3 sequence: CATARGQDTGELFF. For the CDR3, the DNA is TGTGCCACCGCCAGGGGGCAGGACACCGGGGAGCTGTTTTTT. The chain joins TRBV10-3 to TRBJ2-2; 8 nucleotides match TRBD1. This CDR3 is built from 14 residues. Per germline, CDR1 ENHRY and CDR2 SYGVKD. The junction had 7 bases not matched to a gene; V was cut back by 10 bases and J by 3 bases.

The chain recombines TRBV6-5 with TRBJ1-4, with 7 bases lining up with TRBD1. The V gene's germline CDR1 is MNHEY and CDR2 SVGAGI. The V gene end was trimmed by 3 bases and the J gene end by 3 bases; junction bases not matched to a gene: 7. This CDR3 region has 16 residues. Here the CDR3 reads CASSYTGARANEKLFF. CDR3 coding DNA: TGTGCCAGCAGTTATACAGGGGCGCGGGCTAATGAAAAACTGTTTTTT.

This chain joins TRBV10-3 and TRBJ2-2; D unresolved. Germline CDR1 is ENHRY and CDR2 is SYGVKD. The CDR3 totals 15 residues. V was cut by 6 bases and J by 3 bases, with 14 bases left in between. The CDR3 region has the DNA TGTGCCATCAGCTTACCTGGCGCGGACACCGGGGAGCTGTTTTTT. It specifies CAISLPGADTGELFF.

V usage is TRBV28 and J usage is TRBJ1-4, with no clear D. The germline V and J ends were trimmed by 8 bases and 10 bases, with 17 bases remaining between them. The CDR3 is made up of 13 amino acids. Germline values: CDR1 MDHEN, CDR2 SYDVKM. CDR3 protein: CASGGEVVGKLFF. The CDR3 DNA follows: TGTGCCAGCGGCGGGGAGGTCGTTGGAAAACTGTTTTTT.

This chain links TRBV12-5 with TRBJ1-5, with D hard to call. In germline, CDR1 is LGHNT, CDR2 FRNRAP. Trimming removed 3 bases at V and 5 bases at J, with 8 bases between. The CDR3 length is 13 residues. The CDR3 DNA reads TGTGCTAGTGGTTTCGGCGTAGATCAGCCCCAGCATTTT. The encoded protein is CASGFGVDQPQHF.

V usage is TRBV11-2 and J usage is TRBJ2-7; D unresolved. Germline V lookup: CDR1 SGHAT, CDR2 FQNNGV. The germline V and J ends were trimmed by 8 bases and 0 bases, with 8 bases remaining between them. This CDR3 comprises 12 residues. CDR3 coding DNA: TGTGCCAGCCTTTTCAGCTCCTACGAGCAGTACTTC. Amino acid sequence: CASLFSSYEQYF.

V gene TRBV10-3 combines with J gene TRBJ2-6; the D is unclear. V gave up 10 bases and J gave up 0 bases, with 10 bases separating them. The CDR3 loop spans 14 amino acids. Germline V gene data show CDR1 as ENHRY and CDR2 as SYGVKD. The CDR3 protein is CATGRISGANVLTF. As DNA, the CDR3 is TGTGCCACCGGACGGATCTCTGGGGCCAACGTCCTGACTTTC.

The V call is TRBV30, the J call TRBJ2-7; D ambiguous. Germline V gene sequence: CDR1 GTSNPN, CDR2 SVGIG (reference sequence). The CDR3 sequence is 15 residues long. V was trimmed by 0 bases and J by 0 bases, leaving 12 bases between them. This CDR3 is CAWSVLGSSSYEQYF. The CDR3 DNA reads as TGTGCCTGGAGTGTACTCGGCAGCAGCTCCTACGAGCAGTACTTC.

As for this clone: Other DNA sequences in the sample encode the same CDR3. The gene calls are TRBV30 and TRBJ1-3; no clear D gene. V dropped 4 bases and J dropped 2 bases, with 9 bases sitting between them. Per the germline V gene, CDR1 is GTSNPN and CDR2 is SVGIG (reference sequence). This CDR3 region has 13 residues. The CDR3, as DNA: TGTGCCTGGAACACTGGGACTGGAAACACCATATATTTT. Translated: CAWNTGTGNTIYF. Full variable domain (rest looked up from reference TRBV30 and TRBJ1-3): SQTIHQWPATLVQPVGSPLSLECTVEGTSNPNLYWYRQAAGRGLQLLFYSVGIGQISSEVPQNLSASRPQDRQFILSSKKLLLSDSGFYLCAWNTGTGNTIYFGEGSWLTVV.

The chain links TRBV15 to TRBJ1-2; 9 bases are shared with TRBD1. CDR1 and CDR2 (germline): LNHNV, YYDKDF (reference sequence). Trimming took 1 base from V and 8 from J; bases not matched to a gene: 5. CDR3 length: 14 amino acids. CDR3 sequence reads: CATSRGGTGGGYTF. CDR3 DNA: TGTGCCACCAGCAGAGGAGGTACAGGGGGCGGCTACACCTTC.

A word on this clone: Other DNA sequences of this sample code for an identical CDR3. This chain uses TRBV6-5 with TRBJ1-5; D remains ambiguous. Germline assignment: CDR1 MNHEY and CDR2 SVGAGI. V shed 0 bases and J shed 0 bases, with 6 bases lying between them. The CDR3 totals 15 residues. This chain's CDR3 is CASSYSSDSNQPQHF. As DNA, the CDR3 is TGTGCCAGCAGTTACTCGTCGGATAGCAATCAGCCCCAGCATTTT.

CDR3: CASSEYGTGHQPQHF. The CDR3 DNA is TGTGCCAGCAGTGAATATGGGACAGGGCATCAGCCCCAGCATTTT. The rearrangement links TRBV25-1 to TRBJ1-5; 9 bases line up with TRBD1. From germline, CDR1 is MGHDK and CDR2 SYGVNS. J lost 5 bases, V lost 0 bases, and 2 bases had no gene match. The CDR3 spans 15 residues.

The chain is built from TRBV5-1 and TRBJ2-3; D assignment may be TRBD1 or TRBD2 (5 bases each). Germline V gene lookup returns CDR1 SGHRS and CDR2 YFSETQ. This CDR3 has 14 residues. V was clipped by 4 bases and J by 0 bases, with 9 bases between them. The DNA of the CDR3 is TGCGCCAGCAGCATCGGGGCTAGCACAGATACGCAGTATTTT. Its translation: CASSIGASTDTQYF.

For this clone: Other DNA sequences within the sample encode an identical CDR3. Here the CDR3 reads CASSLGQFYEQYF. The CDR3 nucleotides read TGTGCCAGCAGTCTAGGACAGTTCTACGAGCAGTACTTC. The V call is TRBV27, the J call TRBJ2-7; a possible D gene is TRBD1 (6 bases). Trimming removed 5 bases at V and 3 bases at J, with 11 bases between. The length of the CDR3 is 13 residues. CDR1 MNHEY and CDR2 SMNVEV come from the germline V gene (reference sequence).

The J gene is TRBJ1-4, the V gene TRBV5-6; TRBD1 agrees at 7 bases. Germline-derived CDR1 and CDR2 are SGHDT and YYEEEE. CDR3 length equals 15 residues. With 4 bases clipped from V and 7 bases from J, the junction kept 10 bases outside the gene matches. The CDR3 protein is CASSPREGAPEKLFF. In nucleotides, the CDR3 is TGTGCCAGCAGCCCGAGAGAGGGGGCGCCTGAAAAACTGTTTTTT.

The chain carries TRBV11-3 and TRBJ2-5; TRBD2 is a possible D gene (6 bases). The CDR3 sequence is 12 residues long. Germline CDR1 is SGHNT and CDR2 is YENEEA. Trimming pared 0 bases from V and 9 bases from J, leaving 8 bases between. CDR3 nucleotides: TGTGCCAGCAGCTTAGACGGGACTGCCCAGTACTTC. Amino acids: CASSLDGTAQYF.